What follows are 5 T cell receptor beta chains derived from one specimen sequenced in a study of T cells in women clearing cervical HPV infection. The data were produced by immunoSEQ multiplex PCR, yet TCRdb's version contains in-frame clones alone and is incomplete. The sample spans approximately 35,000 clones; the ten largest clones claim roughly 1.5%. Sequenced sample: blood buffy coat. These receptor sequences come from a woman aged 18-70 years with a cervical HPV16 infection that either progressed to CIN3+ or cleared (not recorded which).

In regard to this clone: The sequenced fragment ends 3 residues before the CDR3 boundary, so the rest is inferred from the germline J gene. The chain carries TRBV29-1 and TRBJ1-2; possibly TRBD1 for D (5 bases). The germline V and J ends were trimmed by 6 bases and 7 bases, with 15 bases remaining between them. CDR3 size: 12 residues. From germline, CDR1 is SQVTM and CDR2 ANQGSEA. CDR3: CSVGGQTSGYTF. CDR3 DNA, as far as it was read: TGCAGCGTGGGTGGACAAACAAGTGGC.

With respect to this clone: The sequenced fragment ends 3 residues before the CDR3 boundary, so the rest is inferred from the germline J gene. This chain joins TRBV30 and TRBJ2-2, with a weak D call TRBD2 (7 bases). The CDR3 runs 15 residues. Germline V CDR1 and CDR2: GTSNPN, SVGIG (reference sequence). CDR3 region: CAWTPAGGAREKLFF. The CDR3 DNA, read in part, is TGTGCCTGGACCCCCGCTGGGGGGGCAAGGGAAAAG.

The chain's CDR3 is CASGTGQNYGYTF. The covered CDR3 bases are TGTGCTAGTGGCACAGGGCAGAACTATGGC. V usage is TRBV12-5 and J usage is TRBJ1-2; TRBD1 might be the D (6 bases). The CDR3 end lies 3 residues beyond the end of the read and is filled in from the germline J gene. V was clipped by 6 bases and J by 2 bases, with 10 bases between them. The germline V gene encodes CDR1 LGHNT and CDR2 FRNRAP. CDR3 size: 13 residues.

In the case of this clone: The sequence runs out 3 residues before the end of the CDR3; the remainder is reconstructed from the germline J gene. V usage is TRBV4-2 and J usage is TRBJ2-5, with 7 bases that match TRBD2. Germline loops: CDR1 LGHNA, CDR2 YNFKEQ. This CDR3 contains 18 residues. V was pared by 4 bases and J by 1 base, with 15 bases of the junction left unmatched. Partial CDR3 DNA: TGTGCCAGCAGCCTGACTTGGGGCCGCGGGGGAGGCCAAGAGACC. The encoded protein is CASSLTWGRGGGQET. The CDR3 in its entirety is CASSLTWGRGGGQETQYF.

As regards this clone: The read ends 3 residues before the CDR3 terminus; that terminus is restored from the germline J gene. The rearrangement joins TRBV30 to TRBJ1-4; no clear D. The CDR3 contains 13 residues. CDR1 and CDR2 from the germline V gene are GTSNPN and SVGIG (reference sequence). Incomplete CDR3 DNA: TGTGCCTGGATTCCGTCAGGAAATTCACCA. It yields the protein CAWIPSGNSP. The complete CDR3 reads CAWIPSGNSPLFF.